A single sample gave rise to the 9 T cell receptor beta chains below, sequenced in a study of shared clonotypes between healthy human individuals. Here immunoSEQ multiplex PCR was the method, and the copy in TCRdb shows in-frame clones only, minus some. Altogether 1,500,000 or so clones are present, approximately 97% being singletons, with the ten largest covering roughly 1.1%. Material for sequencing was naive CD4+ T cells sorted from blood. Subset in this sample: CD45RA+ positively selected. These receptors all stem from a young man in good health.

The V call is TRBV18, the J call TRBJ2-5; D is possibly TRBD1 (6 bases). The length of the CDR3 is 13 residues. CDR1 KGHSH and CDR2 LQKENI come from the germline V gene. Trimming shortened V by 5 bases and J by 5 bases, and 12 bases separated the two germline ends. The CDR3 DNA sequence: TGTGCCAGCTCAAGGGCAGGGGACGAGACCCAGTACTTC. It encodes CASSRAGDETQYF. Full variable domain (outside the CDR3, taken from reference TRBV18 and TRBJ2-5): NAGVMQNPRHLVRRRGQEARLRCSPMKGHSHVYWYRQLPEEGLKFMVYLQKENIIDESGMPKERFSAEFPKEGPSILRIQQVVRGDSAAYFCASSRAGDETQYFGPGTRLLVL.

V usage is TRBV9 and J usage is TRBJ2-1, with D possibly matching TRBD2 (6 bases). The CDR3 is 17 amino acids. CDR1 is SGDLS and CDR2 is YYNGEE in the germline V gene. Trimming shortened V by 3 bases and J by 8 bases, and 24 bases separated the two germline ends. The CDR3 DNA reads TGTGCCAGCAGCGCTAACACCGGGACTCCACTGGCGGATGAGCAGTTCTTC. Translating gives CASSANTGTPLADEQFF. The full variable domain, rest sourced from reference TRBV9 and TRBJ2-1, is DSGVTQTPKHLITATGQRVTLRCSPRSGDLSVYWYQQSLDQGLQFLIQYYNGEERAKGNILERFSAQQFPDLHSELNLSSLELGDSALYFCASSANTGTPLADEQFFGPGTRLTVL.

The chain combines TRBV5-5 with TRBJ1-1; unclear D gene. There are 12 residues in the CDR3. Trimming stripped 1 base from V and 4 bases from J, with 5 bases between. Germline CDR1 and CDR2: SGHKS and YYEKEE (reference sequence). CDR3 DNA sequence: TGTGCCAGCAGCTTGAGCGGCACTGAAGCTTTCTTT. Encoded protein: CASSLSGTEAFF.

This chain connects TRBV6-1 to TRBJ2-1, with D possibly being TRBD1 (5 bases). The V end lost 4 bases, the J end lost 10 bases, and 8 bases lay between the germline ends. The CDR3 runs 11 residues. Germline CDR1 and CDR2: MNHNS and SASEGT. CDR3 nucleotides: TGTGCCAGCAGTGCAGGGCCCGAGCAGTTCTTC. Translated, it gives CASSAGPEQFF.

Comment on this clone: Germline and junction disagree at one end, which may indicate a read error. V usage is TRBV28 and J usage is TRBJ2-7, with TRBD2 matching 15 bases. Germline values: CDR1 MDHEN, CDR2 SYDVKM. The CDR3 sequence is 14 residues long. The CDR3 coding sequence is TGTGCCAGCACGGTTGGACTAGCGGGAGGGGGCAGGGACTTC. Its translation is CASTVGLAGGGRDF. Drawing the rest from reference TRBV28 and TRBJ2-7, the complete variable domain is DVKVTQSSRYLVKRTGEKVFLECVQDMDHENMFWYRQDPGLGLRLIYFSYDVKMKEKGDIPEGYSVSREKKERFSLILESASTNQTSMYLCASTVGLAGGGRDFGPGTRLTVT.

V usage is TRBV6-6 and J usage is TRBJ2-5; no clear D gene. Trimming shortened V by 7 bases and J by 2 bases, and 11 bases separated the two germline ends. This CDR3 is built from 13 residues. Germline assignment: CDR1 MNHNY and CDR2 SVGAGI (reference sequence). The CDR3 DNA follows: TGTGCCAGCATCGCCCCGGCACAAGAGACCCAGTACTTC. It yields the protein CASIAPAQETQYF.

The rearrangement links TRBV10-1 to TRBJ2-3, with TRBD2 matching over 14 bases. The CDR3 totals 17 residues. The V gene end was trimmed by 6 bases and the J gene end by 7 bases; junction bases not matched to a gene: 12. The germline CDR1 and CDR2 sequences are WNHNN and SYGVQD (reference sequence). The CDR3 coding sequence is TGCGCCAGCAGCAAAGACCGACTAGCGGGGGGGTTGAATACGCAGTATTTT. This encodes CASSKDRLAGGLNTQYF.

This clone has only one observation. V gene TRBV10-2 combines with J gene TRBJ1-5; D not resolved. The germline V and J ends were trimmed by 7 bases and 11 bases, with 18 bases remaining between them. The V gene's germline CDR1 is WSHSY and CDR2 SAAADI. The CDR3 sequence is 13 residues long. For the CDR3, the DNA is TGCGCCAGCAATGGACCCCCCCCATCGGCCCAGCATTTT. Translation: CASNGPPPSAQHF.

This clone has a single count. The chain is built from TRBV18 and TRBJ2-7, with TRBD2 matching over 10 bases. With 4 bases clipped from V and 0 bases from J, the junction kept 6 bases outside the gene matches. This CDR3 region has 16 residues. Looked up from germline, CDR1 is KGHSH and CDR2 is LQKENI. The CDR3 DNA reads TGTGCCAGCTCACATCCGGGACTAGCGAGCTCCTACGAGCAGTACTTC. As protein: CASSHPGLASSYEQYF.